This T cell receptor (beta chain) appears in the sequencing data of a study of beta chain features in type 1 diabetes. This clone was counted a few times. Its antigen is unknown. The CDR3 spans 16 residues. Per the germline V gene, CDR1 is MDHEN and CDR2 is SYDVKM. The V segment lost 7 bases and the J segment 1 base; nucleotides outside the gene matches: 10. Sequencing targeted expressed TCRB transcripts, as all isolated RNA had been reverse transcribed. Naive, central memory and regulatory T cell samples produced a mean of about 3.5 million reads. Method: immunoSEQ multiplex PCR; TCRdb's copy keeps in-frame clones and lacks some. In the table there are around 180,000 clones, about 13% of which are singletons. Broader study findings: Patients' naive, central memory and regulatory TCRB repertoires appeared more alike than those of healthy donors. The influence of HLA type on TCRB rearrangement stayed undetermined.

This receptor was taken from a woman aged 18-29 years in good health. The gene calls are TRBV28 and TRBJ1-5; 7 bases are shared with TRBD1. The sample was central memory CD4+ T cells from blood. The DNA of the CDR3 is TGTGCCAGCATCGGACAGGATAGGAGAAGCAATCAGCCCCAGCATTTT. It is translated as CASIGQDRRSNQPQHF. Using reference TRBV28 and TRBJ1-5 for the parts outside the CDR3, the full variable domain is DVKVTQSSRYLVKRTGEKVFLECVQDMDHENMFWYRQDPGLGLRLIYFSYDVKMKEKGDIPEGYSVSREKKERFSLILESASTNQTSMYLCASIGQDRRSNQPQHFGDGTRLSIL.